A single sample gave rise to the 21 T cell receptor beta chains below, sequenced in a study of control samples from healthy donors and cancer patients. Generated by immunoSEQ multiplex PCR, the TCRdb table keeps only in-frame clones and is missing some. This sample has fewer than 200,000 clones, with 93% found just once. The sequenced sample was blood. The receptor set was obtained from an older woman in good health.

This clone came up once. One junction end does not reproduce the germline sequence, and a read error may be involved. The chain couples TRBV29-1 to TRBJ1-2, with D hard to call. CDR3 length: 13 amino acids. Germline CDR1 reads SQVTM; CDR2 reads ANQGSEA. The CDR3 DNA follows: TGCAGCGTTGCCGTCGGACCGAACTATGGCTACACCTTT. The encoded protein is CSVAVGPNYGYTF.

The chain recombines TRBV15 with TRBJ1-3; D ambiguous. V lost 0 bases to trimming and J lost 0 bases, with 3 bases between them. The CDR3 runs to 14 residues. Germline CDR1 is LNHNV and CDR2 is YYDKDF (reference sequence). The CDR3 DNA sequence: TGTGCCACCAGCAGAGATGCCTCTGGAAACACCATATATTTT. Translated: CATSRDASGNTIYF.

The rearrangement links TRBV18 to TRBJ1-1; 9 bases map to TRBD1. Unmatched junction bases numbered 6, after V lost 3 bases and J lost 1 base. In germline, CDR1 is KGHSH, CDR2 LQKENI. The CDR3 length is 16 residues. The CDR3 loop reads CASSPINRGQNTEAFF. The CDR3 DNA follows: TGTGCCAGCTCACCGATAAACAGGGGGCAGAACACTGAAGCTTTCTTT.

The chain carries TRBV4-1 and TRBJ1-2; TRBD1 is a possible D gene (5 bases). Trimming cost V 0 bases and J 8 bases, with 13 bases left between them. Germline loops: CDR1 MGHRA, CDR2 YSYEKL. This CDR3 comprises 14 residues. The CDR3 DNA sequence: TGCGCCAGCAGCCAAGAAGGCAGGGCGGGGGGCTACACCTTC. Residues: CASSQEGRAGGYTF.

This rearrangement joins TRBV7-7 to TRBJ2-2; no clear D gene. Germline CDR1 SSHAT, CDR2 FNYEAQ (reference sequence). With 3 bases removed from V and 3 bases from J, the gap between germline ends came to 11 bases. The CDR3 covers 15 residues. CDR3 residues: CASSLSGPDTGELFF. The DNA for the CDR3 is TGTGCCAGCAGCTTGTCCGGGCCAGACACCGGGGAGCTGTTTTTT.

CDR3 sequence (DNA): TGTGCCACCAGTGATTCAAAAACCGGGACAGGGAATTGGAATGAGCAGTTCTTC. It specifies CATSDSKTGTGNWNEQFF. The genes are TRBV24-1 and TRBJ2-1; 9 nucleotides match TRBD1. V gave up 2 bases and J gave up 7 bases; unmatched junction bases: 14. Germline-derived CDR1 and CDR2 are KGHDR and SFDVKD. There are 18 residues in the CDR3.

The genes are TRBV4-3 and TRBJ1-2; perhaps TRBD1 as D (6 bases). V was pared by 0 bases and J by 4 bases, with 12 bases between. The CDR3 runs 15 residues. CDR1 is LGHNA and CDR2 is YSLEER in the germline V gene. The CDR3 is CASSQEVGGAYGYTF. The CDR3 bases are TGCGCCAGCAGCCAAGAAGTAGGGGGGGCCTATGGCTACACCTTC.

This sequence joins TRBV6-6 and TRBJ2-2; possibly TRBD2 for D (6 bases). Germline values: CDR1 MNHNY, CDR2 SVGAGI (reference sequence). V was trimmed by 6 bases and J by 3 bases, leaving 11 bases between them. This CDR3 is built from 14 residues. Here the CDR3 reads CASSPGGDTGELFF. DNA of the CDR3: TGTGCCAGCAGCCCAGGAGGGGACACCGGGGAGCTGTTTTTT.

The V gene is TRBV5-1, the J gene TRBJ2-3; D possibly corresponds to TRBD1 (5 bases). The germline gives CDR1 SGHRS, CDR2 YFSETQ. Trimming stripped 0 bases from V and 4 bases from J, with 12 bases between. The CDR3 has 15 residues. The CDR3 DNA reads as TGCGCCAGCAGCTTGGCCGACGAAGGGGCAGATACGCAGTATTTT. Encoded protein: CASSLADEGADTQYF.

This chain joins TRBV3-1 (or the pseudogene TRBV3-2) and TRBJ1-2; no clear D. Trimming pared 3 bases from V and 4 bases from J, leaving 21 bases between. The CDR3 loop spans 17 amino acids. CDR1 LGHDT and CDR2 YNNKEL come from the germline V gene (reference sequence). The CDR3 DNA sequence: TGTGCCAGCAGCCAGACCGACGCCCGGCAGTCACCCTATGGCTACACCTTC. Translation: CASSQTDARQSPYGYTF.

The chain couples TRBV19 to TRBJ1-2; 9 positions agree with TRBD1. This CDR3 region has 15 residues. V shed 6 bases and J 8 bases; nucleotides not matched to a gene: 13. Germline V gives CDR1 LNHDA, CDR2 SQIVND (reference sequence). Here the CDR3 reads CASRPAQGATLGYTF. In nucleotides, the CDR3 is TGTGCCAGTAGGCCAGCACAGGGGGCCACTCTGGGCTACACCTTC.

V and J are TRBV2 and TRBJ1-2, with D unclear. The CDR3 is 15 amino acids. The V and J ends lost 2 bases and 0 bases respectively, with 10 bases between them. From germline, CDR1 is SNHLY and CDR2 FYNNEI. The CDR3 region is CASSENGIANYGYTF. The CDR3 DNA sequence: TGTGCCAGCAGTGAAAACGGGATAGCTAACTATGGCTACACCTTC.

The chain combines TRBV7-2 with TRBJ2-1, with D possibly TRBD2 on 6 matching bases. In germline, CDR1 is SGHTA, CDR2 FQGNSA. The ends were cut back, 1 base at V and 8 bases at J, with 18 bases in the middle. The CDR3 runs 16 residues. The CDR3 loop reads CASSLVRGARIDEQFF. The CDR3 nucleotides are TGTGCCAGCAGCTTAGTGCGCGGGGCCAGAATCGATGAGCAGTTCTTC. The whole variable domain, filled in from reference TRBV7-2 and TRBJ2-1, reads GAGVSQSPSNKVTEKGKDVELRCDPISGHTALYWYRQSLGQGLEFLIYFQGNSAPDKSGLPSDRFSAERTGGSVSTLTIQRTQQEDSAVYLCASSLVRGARIDEQFFGPGTRLTVL.

J is TRBJ1-2 and V is TRBV20-1; D is undetermined. The CDR3 has 10 residues. Germline CDR1 is DFQATT and CDR2 is SNEGSKA (reference sequence). The V end was cut by 6 bases, the J end by 6 bases, with 8 bases between. The CDR3 is CSARPNGYTF. The CDR3 DNA is TGCAGTGCGAGACCCAATGGCTACACCTTC.

V usage is TRBV3-1 (or the pseudogene TRBV3-2) and J usage is TRBJ2-7; TRBD1 is a possible D gene (6 bases). The germline V gene encodes CDR1 LGHDT and CDR2 YNNKEL (reference sequence). This CDR3 comprises 13 residues. Trimming stripped 5 bases from V and 5 bases from J, with 13 bases between. The CDR3 is CASSYRAPNEQYF. CDR3 bases: TGTGCCAGCAGCTACAGGGCCCCCAACGAGCAGTACTTC.

In this sample, this clone turned up once. The chain joins TRBV10-3 to TRBJ1-6; 8 bases are a match to TRBD1. The CDR3 has 14 amino acids. Germline V CDR1 and CDR2: ENHRY, SYGVKD. Trimming took 7 bases from V and 8 from J; bases not matched to a gene: 7. As DNA, the CDR3 is TGTGCCATCACCCAAGACAGGGGAGATTCACCCCTCCACTTT. Amino acids: CAITQDRGDSPLHF.

The J gene is TRBJ1-2, the V gene TRBV3-1 (or the pseudogene TRBV3-2), with D unclear. CDR1 and CDR2 (germline): LGHDT, YNNKEL (reference sequence). The CDR3 spans 14 residues. Trimming shortened V by 0 bases and J by 4 bases, and 9 bases separated the two germline ends. The CDR3 nucleotides are TGTGCCAGCAGCCAAGATAACGGACGCTATGGCTACACCTTC. Translated, it gives CASSQDNGRYGYTF.

A single count supports this clone. The V gene is TRBV7-2, the J gene TRBJ2-2, with D possibly being TRBD2 (5 bases). The CDR3 spans 15 residues. Germline V gene sequence: CDR1 SGHTA, CDR2 FQGNSA. Trimming shortened V by 5 bases and J by 0 bases, and 10 bases separated the two germline ends. The CDR3, as DNA: TGTGCCAGCAGCAAAAGCGGAACGAACACCGGGGAGCTGTTTTTT. Amino acids: CASSKSGTNTGELFF.

The chain joins TRBV12-3 or TRBV12-4 to TRBJ1-1; the D is unclear. The CDR3 has 12 residues. V was cut by 7 bases and J by 6 bases, with 12 bases left in between. DNA of the CDR3: TGTGCCAGCAAGACTTGGTCGGCTGAAGCTTTCTTT. This gives the protein CASKTWSAEAFF.

The chain recombines TRBV5-4 with TRBJ2-5, with 7 bases fitting TRBD1. Germline V gene lookup returns CDR1 SGHNT and CDR2 YYREEE (reference sequence). V shed 1 base, J shed 1 base, and the junction held 4 bases outside the gene matches. CDR3 size: 15 residues. The CDR3 DNA is TGTGCCAGCAGCTTGTGGGGGACAGCCCAAGAGACCCAGTACTTC. Its protein is CASSLWGTAQETQYF.

The V call is TRBV2, the J call TRBJ2-2; a weak D match, TRBD1 (6 bases). This CDR3 is 16 amino acids long. V shed 3 bases and J shed 1 base, with 12 bases lying between them. Germline CDR1 is SNHLY and CDR2 is FYNNEI. The CDR3 DNA reads TGTGCCAGCAGTGAGTGGGGACATATGAACACCGGGGAGCTGTTTTTT. It is translated as CASSEWGHMNTGELFF.